This passage covers 19 T cell receptor beta chains from one sample sequenced in a study of cytomegalovirus exposure and HLA in healthy donors. PCR amplification relied on 60 Vbeta primers (plus 13 Jbeta primers). This table comes from immunoSEQ multiplex PCR, and its TCRdb copy is limited to in-frame clones, with some not included. The profile shows hundreds of thousands of clones, roughly 87% of them singletons. Source material: PBMCs. These receptors were obtained from a middle-aged man in good health and CMV-seropositive.

This chain links TRBV6-1 with TRBJ2-7; D perhaps matches TRBD1 (5 bases). Germline V CDR1 and CDR2: MNHNS, SASEGT. V lost 1 base and J lost 6, with 10 bases in between. The CDR3 contains 13 residues. The CDR3 reads CASSEGVGAEQYF. DNA for the CDR3: TGTGCCAGCAGTGAAGGAGTTGGGGCCGAGCAGTACTTC.

This sequence joins TRBV30 and TRBJ2-4; TRBD1 might be the D (6 bases). This CDR3 has 15 amino acids. Germline CDR1 reads GTSNPN; CDR2 reads SVGIG (reference sequence). The V end was cut by 1 base, the J end by 0 bases, with 10 bases between. CDR3 DNA: TGTGCCTGGAGTGAAGGACAGTTAGCCAAAAACATTCAGTACTTC. Protein product: CAWSEGQLAKNIQYF.

The V gene is TRBV5-6, the J gene TRBJ2-7; 7 bases agree with TRBD1. Looked up from germline, CDR1 is SGHDT and CDR2 is YYEEEE. Trimming cost V 6 bases and J 4 bases; bases outside gene matches: 4. The CDR3 extends over 12 amino acids. The CDR3 DNA reads TGTGCCAGCACGAGGGACAGTTACGAGCAGTACTTC. This codes for CASTRDSYEQYF.

The V call is TRBV7-3, the J call TRBJ2-5, with 10 bases fitting TRBD1. Germline lookup yields CDR1 SGHTA and CDR2 FQGTGA. The J segment lost 4 bases and the V segment lost 4 bases, leaving 6 bases of the junction unmatched. The CDR3 is made up of 15 amino acids. The CDR3 is CASSSGTGASETQYF. The CDR3 DNA is TGTGCCAGCAGCTCAGGGACAGGGGCTTCAGAGACCCAGTACTTC.

The rearrangement links TRBV9 to TRBJ1-3; D is uncertain. CDR3 size: 14 residues. Between the trimmed V and J ends, which lost 4 bases and 0 bases, there was a span of 8 bases. The germline CDR1 and CDR2 sequences are SGDLS and YYNGEE. The CDR3 loop is CASSRESSGNTIYF. CDR3 nucleotide sequence: TGTGCCAGCAGCCGAGAAAGCTCTGGAAACACCATATATTTT.

The V call is TRBV4-1, the J call TRBJ2-7, with 9 nucleotides matching TRBD2. This CDR3 has 15 residues. Germline V gene sequence: CDR1 MGHRA, CDR2 YSYEKL. The V segment lost 3 bases and the J segment 2 bases; nucleotides outside the gene matches: 5. This chain's CDR3 is CASSHPGTSTYEQYF. CDR3 sequence (DNA): TGCGCCAGCAGCCACCCCGGGACTAGCACCTACGAGCAGTACTTC.

The chain joins TRBV9 to TRBJ1-1; 9 bases map to TRBD1. CDR3 length equals 17 residues. V lost 3 bases to trimming and J lost 0 bases; unmatched junction nucleotides: 9. Germline-derived CDR1 and CDR2 are SGDLS and YYNGEE. The CDR3 coding sequence is TGTGCCAGCAGCGAGGGACAGGGCGCTGGCATGAACACTGAAGCTTTCTTT. Its translation: CASSEGQGAGMNTEAFF.

This clone has only one observation. This chain connects TRBV7-2 to TRBJ2-3; TRBD2 aligns across 8 bases. The ends lost 3 bases at V and 8 bases at J; junction bases unmatched: 4. CDR3 length equals 13 residues. Germline-derived CDR1 and CDR2 are SGHTA and FQGNSA. The chain's CDR3 is CASSFGGAPTQYF. CDR3 nucleotide sequence: TGTGCCAGCAGCTTCGGGGGGGCCCCTACGCAGTATTTT.

This clone was found a few times. The CDR3 reads CSVEDQWGLQETQYF. The CDR3 DNA reads as TGCAGCGTTGAAGATCAATGGGGCCTGCAAGAGACCCAGTACTTC. This chain joins TRBV29-1 and TRBJ2-5; D is possibly TRBD1 (5 bases). Trimming pared 0 bases from V and 2 bases from J, leaving 13 bases between. This CDR3 has 15 amino acids. CDR1 is SQVTM and CDR2 is ANQGSEA in the germline V gene. The full variable domain, its missing parts supplied by reference TRBV29-1 and TRBJ2-5, is SAVISQKPSRDICQRGTSLTIQCQVDSQVTMMFWYRQQPGQSLTLIATANQGSEATYESGFVIDKFPISRPNLTFSTLTVSNMSPEDSSIYLCSVEDQWGLQETQYFGPGTRLLVL.

The CDR3 DNA follows: TGTGCCAGCAGTTTGGGCGGGACTCTGTACTTC. Its translation is CASSLGGTLYF. This chain uses TRBV6-6 with TRBJ2-7; a possible D gene is TRBD2 (6 bases). The V gene lost 4 bases and the J gene lost 12 bases, with 13 bases spanning the gap. This CDR3 comprises 11 residues. CDR1 and CDR2 (germline): MNHNY, SVGAGI (reference sequence).

The genes are TRBV7-9 and TRBJ2-7; the D gene is possibly TRBD2 (6 bases). The CDR3 sequence is 12 residues long. Germline V CDR1 and CDR2: SEHNR, FQNEAQ (reference sequence). V dropped 7 bases and J dropped 2 bases, with 9 bases sitting between them. The CDR3 protein is CASIGGPYEQYF. The CDR3 DNA follows: TGTGCCAGCATCGGGGGTCCCTACGAGCAGTACTTC.

This chain joins TRBV5-1 and TRBJ2-1; TRBD2 is a possible D gene (6 bases). Germline V gene data show CDR1 as SGHRS and CDR2 as YFSETQ. The CDR3 runs 15 residues. V lost 2 bases, J lost 9 bases, and 18 bases lay in between. The CDR3 DNA reads as TGCGCCAGCAGCTTAGCCGGGAGTGGTCGGAGTGAGCAGTTCTTC. It codes for CASSLAGSGRSEQFF.

This chain connects TRBV2 to TRBJ1-6, with no clear D. Germline V gene data show CDR1 as SNHLY and CDR2 as FYNNEI. Trimming took 4 bases from V and 5 from J, leaving 9 bases between them. The CDR3 has 14 residues. The CDR3 here is CASSVWRNNSPLHF. CDR3 DNA: TGTGCCAGCAGTGTCTGGCGGAATAATTCACCCCTCCACTTT.

A single count supports this clone. One end of the junction is discordant with germline, which a read error may explain. The chain links TRBV5-1 to TRBJ1-2; possible D gene TRBD1, 5 bases. In germline, CDR1 is SGHRS, CDR2 YFSETQ. The CDR3 is 13 residues long. CDR3 sequence (DNA): TGCGCCAGCAGCTTGGAGGGGAACTATGGCCACACCTTC. The encoded protein is CASSLEGNYGHTF.

J is TRBJ2-7 and V is TRBV7-2; 7 bases line up with TRBD1. The CDR3 is 16 amino acids. The trim removed 4 bases at V and 0 bases at J, leaving 9 bases unmatched. Germline V lookup: CDR1 SGHTA, CDR2 FQGNSA. This CDR3 is CASSYGQVLSSYEQYF. CDR3 coding DNA: TGTGCCAGCAGCTACGGACAGGTCTTGAGCTCCTACGAGCAGTACTTC. The whole variable domain, remainder taken from reference TRBV7-2 and TRBJ2-7, is GAGVSQSPSNKVTEKGKDVELRCDPISGHTALYWYRQSLGQGLEFLIYFQGNSAPDKSGLPSDRFSAERTGGSVSTLTIQRTQQEDSAVYLCASSYGQVLSSYEQYFGPGTRLTVT.

CDR3 DNA sequence: TGCGCCAGCAGCCCCTTCCGAGCGGGTTACACAGATACGCAGTATTTT. Translated, it gives CASSPFRAGYTDTQYF. The chain carries TRBV10-1 and TRBJ2-3; tentatively, D is TRBD2 (6 bases). V dropped 6 bases and J dropped 2 bases, with 18 bases sitting between them. The CDR3 has 16 amino acids. Germline CDR1 and CDR2: WNHNN and SYGVQD (reference sequence).

The chain uses TRBV30 and TRBJ1-5; D is ambiguous. The V gene's germline CDR1 is GTSNPN and CDR2 SVGIG (reference sequence). The V end lost 0 bases, the J end lost 5 bases, and 11 bases lay between the germline ends. This CDR3 has 14 amino acids. In DNA form, the CDR3 reads TGTGCCTGGAGTGTACTAGGGAGTTATCAGCCCCAGCATTTT. As protein: CAWSVLGSYQPQHF.

This sequence joins TRBV7-9 and TRBJ2-1; 11 bases are shared with TRBD2. CDR1 SEHNR and CDR2 FQNEAQ come from the germline V gene (reference sequence). This CDR3 is 17 amino acids long. V lost 1 base and J lost 7; bases outside the gene matches: 9. The chain's CDR3 is CASSLEGGLAGYNEQFF. The CDR3 region has the DNA TGTGCCAGCAGCTTAGAAGGCGGACTAGCGGGCTATAATGAGCAGTTCTTC. The full variable domain, in which reference TRBV7-9 and TRBJ2-1 provide the parts outside the CDR3, is DTGVSQNPRHKITKRGQNVTFRCDPISEHNRLYWYRQTLGQGPEFLTYFQNEAQLEKSRLLSDRFSAERPKGSFSTLEIQRTEQGDSAMYLCASSLEGGLAGYNEQFFGPGTRLTVL.

J is TRBJ1-1 and V is TRBV29-1; D is possibly TRBD1 (5 bases). V was shortened by 7 bases and J by 0 bases, with 18 bases between the two germline ends. Germline CDR1 reads SQVTM; CDR2 reads ANQGSEA. The CDR3 is made up of 15 amino acids. CDR3 sequence (DNA): TGCAGCGCCCCCGGAGGGGCTACCATGAACACTGAAGCTTTCTTT. Translation gives CSAPGGATMNTEAFF.